This TCR beta chain was sequenced for a study of T cell repertoires in cytomegalovirus infection. Study summary: Recently identified HLA-C-restricted and well-studied HLA-B-restricted CMV epitopes were used. Indications of both CMV infection and matching HLA type were provided by public TCR beta signatures. Study-level points and caveats: In two of eight donors, the top clonotype was HLA-C-restricted CMV-specific.

V lost 2 bases and J 1 base, leaving 8 bases between the germline ends. The germline gives CDR1 MNHEY, CDR2 SVGAGI. The CDR3 has 14 amino acids. TCRdb passed the reads through MiXCR, listing each CDR3 protein once. This table holds around 100,000 distinct CDR3 sequences, under 50% found once. For this clonotype: What it binds is unknown.

The sample consisted of CD8+ T cells from cultured PBMCs, taken from culture after CMV antigen stimulation. The V gene is TRBV6-5, the J gene TRBJ1-1; D remains unclear. The receptor was derived from a human donor in good health (CMV status not recorded). Some clones in this sample may be carry-over from other donors' samples. The CDR3 region is CASSYHDANTEAFF. DNA for the CDR3: TGTGCCAGCAGTTACCATGACGCGAACACTGAAGCTTTCTTT.